Below, one TCR beta chain is given with its context. Through a sample-barcoded 5' primer and a J-beta primer mix, a second PCR was run for roughly 7 to 12 cycles. TCRdb processed the 5' RACE reads anew with MiXCR; each CDR3 protein has one entry. The sample carries almost 550,000 distinct CDR3 sequences, more than 20% recorded once. This specimen comes from a study of blood T cells in healthy people across ages. Looked up from germline, CDR1 is SGHTA and CDR2 is FQGNSA. J was trimmed by 4 bases and V by 3 bases; bases with no gene match: 4. This CDR3 is 14 amino acids long. These sequences were also reported in another study, on T cells of mothers and their children. That work contributes: Donation involved a few healthy Caucasian mothers and the six children that they had. Slightly, though not significantly, more overlap was seen in related than in unrelated mother-child pairs.

The sequencing input was blood. The TCR sequence derives from a boy younger than 18 in good health. The J gene is TRBJ2-3, the V gene TRBV7-2; 7 nucleotides line up with TRBD1. CDR3 sequence reads: CASSLNRGADTQYF. The CDR3 DNA follows: TGTGCCAGCAGCTTGAACAGGGGCGCAGATACGCAGTATTTT.